Here is one TCR beta chain with its context. Its target is unknown. This record comes from a study of T-cell memory formation after mild COVID-19. Background on the study: For the most part, TCR clusters were specific to one donor. Study-level points and caveats: While clones contracting from day 15 to 85 were balanced between CD4 and CD8, later expanders leaned CD4+. Some responding clones appeared in pre-infection memory, suggesting cross-reactive memory joined.

The length of the CDR3 is 12 residues. V was trimmed by 8 bases and J by 7 bases, leaving 15 bases between them. The germline V gene encodes CDR1 SGHTA and CDR2 FQGNSA. A 5'RACE reaction primed in the constant segment made cDNA libraries of TCR alpha and TCR beta, and these carried sample barcodes and UMIs. TCRdb redid the calling of the 5' RACE reads with MiXCR, one entry per CDR3 protein. The table lists roughly 310,000 distinct CDR3 sequences, around a sixth of them singletons. Sample: PBMCs or a T cell subset sorted from them (not recorded which). This clonotype was obtained from a man younger than 35 who had mild COVID-19 (a few samples of this study predate the infection). Cell type and time point are not known. The chain joins TRBV7-2 to TRBJ2-7, with no clear D. In DNA form, the CDR3 reads TGTGCCAGCGGTATCCCCGTCCGGGAGCAGTACTTC. It specifies CASGIPVREQYF.